This T cell receptor (beta chain) was retrieved from a study of T cells after posttransplantation cyclophosphamide. The germline gives CDR1 MNHEY, CDR2 SVGAGI. The ends were cut back, 3 bases at V and 1 base at J, with 12 bases in the middle. The CDR3 extends over 15 amino acids. A single count supports this clone. The assay was immunoSEQ multiplex PCR, and TCRdb's table has in-frame clones only and misses some. This table has tens of thousands of clones, more than 70% appearing once. The V gene is TRBV6-5, the J gene TRBJ2-5; D might be TRBD1 (6 bases). Sequenced input: PBMCs. The source of this sequence is a man younger than 45 with a blood cancer, CMV-positive, and with a related stem cell donor. The CDR3 region is CASSYQGPLQETQYF. The CDR3 DNA is TGTGCCAGCAGTTATCAGGGGCCCCTCCAAGAGACCCAGTACTTC.